The 12 T cell receptor beta chains in this list originate from one sample, sequenced in a study of neurological immune-mediated disorders (dated 2019 in TCRdb). Libraries were built with 5' RACE. These reads were obtained on an Illumina HiSeq 2500. TCRdb reran the public reads through fastp at Q25 and MiXCR, keeping productive beta chains. Here each entry gathers all rows of one CDR3 protein and keeps the most common genes and DNA. The table for this sample lists 74,000 or so distinct CDR3 sequences; around a tenth of them were counted only once. The ten largest clones represent 1.7% of the sample. Material: PBMCs. Receptors originate from a man between 50 and 59 years old in good health.

This clonotype came up many times. The rearrangement uses TRBV7-3 and TRBJ2-2; D call uncertain. There are 14 residues in the CDR3. Germline V gene data show CDR1 as SGHTA and CDR2 as FQGTGA. Deletions cut 6 bases from V and 3 bases from J, with 11 bases between. CDR3 sequence (DNA): TGTGCCAGCAGGGGCGGACCAGACACCGGGGAGCTGTTTTTT. The encoded protein is CASRGGPDTGELFF.

This clonotype was observed at least ten times. This chain joins TRBV10-3 and TRBJ2-1, with 7 bases fitting TRBD1. Germline V gives CDR1 ENHRY, CDR2 SYGVKD. V shed 2 bases and J 2 bases; nucleotides not matched to a gene: 3. This CDR3 contains 15 residues. CDR3 in amino acids: CAISEVGTAYNEQFF. In DNA form, the CDR3 reads TGTGCCATCAGTGAGGTCGGGACAGCCTACAATGAGCAGTTCTTC.

This clonotype has a count of ten or more. The rearrangement links TRBV7-2 to TRBJ2-7, with TRBD2 matching 8 bases. The CDR3 loop spans 13 amino acids. Germline lookup yields CDR1 SGHTA and CDR2 FQGNSA. Trimming cost V 5 bases and J 3 bases; bases outside gene matches: 3. The CDR3, as DNA: TGTGCCAGCAGCCTACTAGCGGTCTACGAGCAGTACTTC. It translates to CASSLLAVYEQYF.

This clonotype was seen many times. The chain combines TRBV29-1 with TRBJ2-7, with 10 bases fitting TRBD2. CDR1 and CDR2 (germline): SQVTM, ANQGSEA. Trimming cost V 5 bases and J 3 bases; bases outside gene matches: 4. The CDR3 has 13 amino acids. The CDR3 DNA follows: TGCAGCGTTTTAGCGGGGGGAGGCTACGAGCAGTACTTC. This sequence encodes CSVLAGGGYEQYF.

This clonotype was observed many times. V and J are TRBV12-3 or TRBV12-4 and TRBJ1-5; D uncertain. Trimming removed 5 bases at V and 2 bases at J, with 10 bases between. This CDR3 is 14 amino acids long. CDR3 region: CASSTREGNQPQHF. The CDR3 DNA reads TGTGCCAGCAGTACTCGGGAGGGCAATCAGCCCCAGCATTTT.

This clonotype was detected many times. The CDR3 region is CASSLWRGDEQFF. DNA for the CDR3: TGTGCCAGCAGTTTATGGAGGGGGGATGAGCAGTTCTTC. The V call is TRBV12-3 or TRBV12-4, the J call TRBJ2-1; D is possibly TRBD1 or TRBD2 (6 bases each). Between the trimmed V and J ends, which lost 2 bases and 8 bases, there was a span of 10 bases. There are 13 residues in the CDR3.

This clonotype was counted at least ten times. The chain joins TRBV5-5 to TRBJ1-6; D is perhaps TRBD1 (6 bases). The CDR3 extends over 16 amino acids. CDR1 and CDR2 (germline): SGHKS, YYEKEE (reference sequence). The V end lost 3 bases, the J end lost 8 bases, and 18 bases lay between the germline ends. The CDR3 loop is CASSSRGHLWDSPLHF. CDR3 bases: TGTGCCAGCAGCTCCAGGGGTCACCTATGGGATTCACCCCTCCACTTT.

This clonotype has ten or more counts. The chain is built from TRBV3-1 and TRBJ2-6, with a weak D call TRBD2 (7 bases). The CDR3 is made up of 17 amino acids. Germline V CDR1 and CDR2: LGHDT, YNNKEL (reference sequence). V was clipped by 0 bases and J by 3 bases, with 12 bases between them. The DNA for the CDR3 is TGTGCCAGCAGCCAAGAACAGGGAGGGTATGGGGCCAACGTCCTGACTTTC. Its protein product is CASSQEQGGYGANVLTF.

This clonotype was seen many times. V is TRBV20-1 and J is TRBJ2-4, with D possibly TRBD1 on 7 matching bases. The CDR3 consists of 15 residues. CDR1 is DFQATT, CDR2 SNEGSKA, per germline (reference sequence). Trimming took 5 bases from V and 5 from J, leaving 19 bases between them. The CDR3 is CSAGLTGEWENIQYF. CDR3 in DNA: TGCAGTGCTGGACTAACAGGGGAATGGGAAAACATTCAGTACTTC.

This clonotype was found many times. The chain links TRBV7-2 to TRBJ2-3; tentative D call: TRBD1 (6 bases). The CDR3 runs to 14 residues. Germline V gene data show CDR1 as SGHTA and CDR2 as FQGNSA. V lost 5 bases and J 4 bases, leaving 13 bases between the germline ends. The CDR3 reads CASSRDRLPDTQYF. CDR3 in DNA: TGTGCCAGCAGCCGAGACAGGTTACCAGATACGCAGTATTTT.

In this sample, this clonotype turned up many times. The V and J genes are TRBV6-5 and TRBJ2-7; D call uncertain. Germline CDR1 is MNHEY and CDR2 is SVGAGI. The CDR3 has 13 residues. The V end lost 8 bases, the J end lost 2 bases, and 13 bases lay between the germline ends. CDR3 DNA: TGTGCCAGCCGCAGCTCGCGCGCCTACGAGCAGTACTTC. This codes for CASRSSRAYEQYF.

V is TRBV12-3 or TRBV12-4 and J is TRBJ2-7; a weak D match, TRBD1 (6 bases). V dropped 3 bases and J dropped 5 bases, with 17 bases sitting between them. This CDR3 is built from 15 residues. The CDR3: CASSFWGPTGDEQYF. The CDR3 DNA reads as TGTGCCAGCAGTTTTTGGGGGCCGACCGGGGACGAGCAGTACTTC.